What follows is one T cell receptor (beta chain) and its context. Categorization into cohorts depended on clinical history that participants reported. The source of the sample is a study of blood T cell repertoires in COVID-19. The wider study: Samples representing acute and convalescent COVID-19 were sourced from the United States, Italy and Spain.

Germline V gene sequence: CDR1 MNHNS, CDR2 SASEGT. V dropped 3 bases and J dropped 3 bases, with 12 bases sitting between them. The CDR3 runs to 15 residues. Libraries were prepared by immunoSEQ multiplex PCR; TCRdb keeps only in-frame clonotypes and omits some of them. The sample consists of about 250,000 clones, 85% to 90% of them appearing once. The receptor was derived from a middle-aged man who had recovered from COVID-19. The sample comprised PBMCs or T cells enriched from blood (not recorded which). The rearrangement uses TRBV6-1 and TRBJ1-5, with D uncertain. CDR3 DNA: TGTGCCAGCAGTGACCGAGGGTTTTACAATCAGCCCCAGCATTTT. Translated, it gives CASSDRGFYNQPQHF.